Below, 29 T cell receptor beta chains from the same sample are listed, as sequenced in a study of spatial heterogeneity in lung cancer. MiXCR was run by TCRdb on the 5' RACE reads, yielding one entry per CDR3 protein. The sample carries 11,000 to 15,000 distinct CDR3 sequences, roughly 9.1% recorded once. The time point here: sample taken at primary tumor resection. TCRs were sequenced from unsorted whole RNA of tumor, nontumor lung or PBMC. The starting material was PBMCs, obtained at surgery. These receptors were obtained from a male donor with early-stage non-small cell lung cancer.

This clonotype is labeled as medium-sized. The rearrangement joins TRBV13 to TRBJ2-3, with no clear D. Germline lookup yields CDR1 PRHDT and CDR2 FYEKMQ (reference sequence). V was shortened by 2 bases and J by 0 bases, with 18 bases between the two germline ends. The CDR3 is made up of 18 amino acids. CDR3 protein: CASSLSGAWASSTDTQYF. DNA for the CDR3: TGTGCCAGCAGCTTAAGTGGCGCTTGGGCGTCGAGCACAGATACGCAGTATTTT.

This clonotype was recorded a few times. CDR3 residues: CASSLVGPGEKLFF. The CDR3 DNA reads as TGTGCCAGCAGTTTAGTGGGCCCAGGCGAAAAACTGTTTTTT. The gene calls are TRBV28 and TRBJ1-4; D uncertain. CDR1 is MDHEN and CDR2 is SYDVKM in the germline V gene. V was pared by 2 bases and J by 8 bases, with 12 bases between. The CDR3 sequence is 14 residues long. The full variable domain, in which reference TRBV28 and TRBJ1-4 provide the parts outside the CDR3, is DVKVTQSSRYLVKRTGEKVFLECVQDMDHENMFWYRQDPGLGLRLIYFSYDVKMKEKGDIPEGYSVSREKKERFSLILESASTNQTSMYLCASSLVGPGEKLFFGSGTQLSVL.

This clonotype was counted many times. This sequence joins TRBV19 and TRBJ2-3; D is perhaps TRBD1 (6 bases). Trimming pared 3 bases from V and 2 bases from J, leaving 18 bases between. This CDR3 is 17 amino acids long. Germline CDR1 reads LNHDA; CDR2 reads SQIVND (reference sequence). Here the CDR3 reads CASSMVQGSAFTDTQYF. In nucleotides, the CDR3 is TGTGCCAGTAGTATGGTCCAGGGGTCGGCATTCACAGATACGCAGTATTTT.

This clonotype was seen ten or more times. The CDR3 DNA sequence: TGTGCCAGCAGCGTAGAGGGCGGTGAGCAGTTCTTC. Its protein is CASSVEGGEQFF. The V call is TRBV9, the J call TRBJ2-1; D unclear. The germline CDR1 and CDR2 sequences are SGDLS and YYNGEE. Trimming left V 0 bases short and J 9 bases short, with 7 bases between. This CDR3 has 12 amino acids.

This clonotype appeared many times. This chain joins TRBV7-9 and TRBJ2-3, with D perhaps TRBD1 (5 bases). The CDR3 loop spans 15 amino acids. Per the germline V gene, CDR1 is SEHNR and CDR2 is FQNEAQ (reference sequence). V shed 6 bases and J shed 5 bases, with 18 bases lying between them. CDR3: CASRKNRAGIDTQYF. As DNA, the CDR3 is TGTGCCAGCAGAAAGAACCGGGCAGGGATAGATACGCAGTATTTT.

This clonotype was detected only a few times. At one of its ends the junction is not consistent with the germline gene, which may arise from a read error. The V call is TRBV11-1, the J call TRBJ2-2, with D unresolved. Germline CDR1 is SGHAT and CDR2 is FQDESV (reference sequence). The CDR3 length is 16 residues. The CDR3 here is CASSLGGSKNTGELFF. Here the CDR3 DNA reads TGTGCCAGCAGCTTAGGTGGTAGCAAGAACACTGGGGAGCTGTTTTTT.

In its sample, this clonotype was seen many times. The chain has TRBV28 and TRBJ1-5; D is uncertain. Germline V CDR1 and CDR2: MDHEN, SYDVKM. The CDR3 runs to 14 residues. V gave up 7 bases and J gave up 3 bases, with 13 bases separating them. CDR3 protein: CASKRTASNQPQHF. The CDR3 nucleotides are TGTGCCAGCAAGCGTACAGCCTCCAATCAGCCCCAGCATTTT. The variable domain in full, completed from reference TRBV28 and TRBJ1-5, reads DVKVTQSSRYLVKRTGEKVFLECVQDMDHENMFWYRQDPGLGLRLIYFSYDVKMKEKGDIPEGYSVSREKKERFSLILESASTNQTSMYLCASKRTASNQPQHFGDGTRLSIL.

This clonotype showed up many times. The chain is built from TRBV5-1 and TRBJ2-4, with D hard to call. Trimming took 2 bases from V and 6 from J, leaving 15 bases between them. CDR1 and CDR2 from the germline V gene are SGHRS and YFSETQ. CDR3 length: 15 residues. CDR3: CASSFGMQHSNIQYF. CDR3 nucleotides: TGCGCCAGCAGCTTCGGTATGCAACACTCAAACATTCAGTACTTC.

In its sample, this clonotype was seen a few times. This chain's CDR3 is CASSLRLAGGSYNEQFF. In nucleotides, the CDR3 is TGTGCCAGCAGTTTAAGGCTAGCGGGAGGGTCCTACAATGAGCAGTTCTTC. The chain recombines TRBV27 with TRBJ2-1, with 12 bases matching TRBD2. The trim removed 2 bases at V and 1 base at J, leaving 3 bases unmatched. The CDR3 sequence is 17 residues long. Germline CDR1 is MNHEY and CDR2 is SMNVEV (reference sequence).

This clonotype was detected ten times or more. CDR3 bases: TGTGCCAGCTCACCACGGGACAGGGGAGGAAACACTGAAGCTTTCTTT. Translating gives CASSPRDRGGNTEAFF. V usage is TRBV18 and J usage is TRBJ1-1; 10 bases fit TRBD1. Germline V gene data show CDR1 as KGHSH and CDR2 as LQKENI. Trimming cost V 1 base and J 2 bases; bases outside gene matches: 4. The length of the CDR3 is 16 residues. The full variable domain, with the rest looked up from reference TRBV18 and TRBJ1-1, is NAGVMQNPRHLVRRRGQEARLRCSPMKGHSHVYWYRQLPEEGLKFMVYLQKENIIDESGMPKERFSAEFPKEGPSILRIQQVVRGDSAAYFCASSPRDRGGNTEAFFGQGTRLTVV.

With regard to this clonotype: The junction and the germline gene differ at one end; a read error may be behind it. The gene calls are TRBV6-1 and TRBJ2-7; the D gene could be TRBD1 or TRBD2 (5 bases each). CDR3 length: 14 amino acids. Germline loops: CDR1 MNHNS, CDR2 SASEGT. In nucleotides, the CDR3 is TGTGCCAGCAGTCCCGGTTGGGGGTCCTTCGAGCAGTACTTC. This sequence encodes CASSPGWGSFEQYF.

This clonotype was detected many times. The chain links TRBV29-1 to TRBJ2-1, with 7 bases lining up with TRBD2. Trimming removed 1 base from V and 6 bases from J; junction bases left unmatched: 3. This CDR3 has 13 amino acids. Germline values: CDR1 SQVTM, CDR2 ANQGSEA. The CDR3 DNA reads as TGCAGCGTTGAAGGACTAGCCGGCAATGAGCAGTTCTTC. Its translation is CSVEGLAGNEQFF.

There are many counts of this clonotype. This rearrangement joins TRBV7-2 to TRBJ2-2; 9 nucleotides align to TRBD1. Trimming removed 7 bases from V and 1 base from J; junction bases left unmatched: 7. Germline V gene data show CDR1 as SGHTA and CDR2 as FQGNSA. CDR3 length equals 16 residues. CDR3 loop: CASIDRGKWNTGELFF. In DNA form, the CDR3 reads TGTGCCAGCATCGACAGGGGGAAGTGGAACACCGGGGAGCTGTTTTTT.

The sample holds many counts of this clonotype. The chain combines TRBV15 with TRBJ1-3, with D possibly being TRBD1 (5 bases). Trimming removed 0 bases at V and 3 bases at J, with 9 bases between. The CDR3 runs 15 residues. Germline loops: CDR1 LNHNV, CDR2 YYDKDF (reference sequence). The CDR3 nucleotides are TGTGCCACCAGCAGAGATGGGGACGGTGGAAACACCATATATTTT. Residues: CATSRDGDGGNTIYF.

This clonotype was counted many times. This sequence joins TRBV5-5 and TRBJ2-7; D is tentatively TRBD1 or TRBD2 (5 bases each). V lost 4 bases and J 3 bases, leaving 14 bases between the germline ends. Germline assignment: CDR1 SGHKS and CDR2 YYEKEE (reference sequence). The CDR3 covers 14 residues. CDR3 protein: CASSAAGTGYEQYF. DNA of the CDR3: TGTGCCAGCAGCGCCGCCGGGACCGGCTACGAGCAGTACTTC.

This chain connects TRBV7-2 to TRBJ2-3, with a weak D call TRBD1 (6 bases). The CDR3 has 15 amino acids. Trimming took 3 bases from V and 0 from J, leaving 10 bases between them. Germline values: CDR1 SGHTA, CDR2 FQGNSA. The CDR3 region is CASSLTGSSTDTQYF. The CDR3 region has the DNA TGTGCCAGCAGCTTGACAGGTTCTAGCACAGATACGCAGTATTTT.

This clonotype has at least ten counts. The V gene is TRBV2, the J gene TRBJ1-4; 10 positions agree with TRBD1. J was trimmed by 8 bases and V by 6 bases; bases with no gene match: 9. The germline V gene has CDR1 SNHLY and CDR2 FYNNEI. CDR3 length: 15 amino acids. The CDR3 region has the DNA TGTGCCAGCAGCAAATCCGGGACAGGGGTCGAAAAACTGTTTTTT. This gives the protein CASSKSGTGVEKLFF.

The sample holds many counts of this clonotype. CDR3 sequence (DNA): TGTGCCAGCAGTCTCGGGACTTCGGGTTCCTACGAGCAGTACTTC. It yields the protein CASSLGTSGSYEQYF. The gene calls are TRBV2 and TRBJ2-7; D perhaps matches TRBD2 (6 bases). CDR1 SNHLY and CDR2 FYNNEI come from the germline V gene. V lost 5 bases and J lost 1, with 15 bases in between. The CDR3 is made up of 15 amino acids.

The table lists this clonotype with many counts. The V gene is TRBV3-1, the J gene TRBJ2-3; TRBD2 agrees at 7 bases. V trimming: 3 bases; J trimming: 3 bases; junction bases outside the gene matches: 3. The CDR3 loop spans 14 amino acids. Germline CDR1 reads LGHDT; CDR2 reads YNNKEL (reference sequence). The DNA for the CDR3 is TGTGCCAGCAGCCACGGCGGGAGAACAGATACGCAGTATTTT. Protein product: CASSHGGRTDTQYF.

Many counts were recorded for this clonotype. V and J are TRBV5-6 and TRBJ1-1; D unresolved. V dropped 1 base and J dropped 0 bases, with 4 bases sitting between them. The CDR3 consists of 13 residues. CDR1 is SGHDT, CDR2 YYEEEE, per germline. The CDR3 bases are TGTGCCAGCAGCTTGTGGTTGAACACTGAAGCTTTCTTT. It encodes CASSLWLNTEAFF.

This clonotype was found many times. The V call is TRBV5-1, the J call TRBJ1-1; 10 bases align to TRBD1. The V segment lost 5 bases and the J segment 5 bases; nucleotides outside the gene matches: 6. The CDR3 is 14 residues long. From germline, CDR1 is SGHRS and CDR2 YFSETQ. The CDR3 region is CASRSGTGATEAFF. DNA for the CDR3: TGCGCCAGCAGATCCGGGACAGGGGCGACTGAAGCTTTCTTT.

The chain has TRBV7-8 and TRBJ2-1; maybe TRBD2 (5 bases). CDR1 and CDR2 from the germline V gene are SGHVS and FQNEAQ. This CDR3 spans 13 amino acids. V lost 3 bases, J lost 3 bases, and 6 bases lay in between. The CDR3: CASSFRDYNEQFF. Written as DNA, the CDR3 is TGTGCCAGCAGCTTCCGGGACTACAATGAGCAGTTCTTC.

This clonotype was detected only a few times. The chain uses TRBV28 and TRBJ2-1; no clear D. In germline, CDR1 is MDHEN, CDR2 SYDVKM. Trimming shortened V by 2 bases and J by 10 bases, and 9 bases separated the two germline ends. This CDR3 comprises 12 residues. DNA for the CDR3: TGTGCCAGCAGTTTACTTAAAGGGGAGCAGTTCTTC. Translating it yields CASSLLKGEQFF.

This clonotype was seen ten or more times. The chain recombines TRBV6-6 with TRBJ2-5; 8 bases are shared with TRBD2. Germline CDR1 MNHNY, CDR2 SVGAGI (reference sequence). The CDR3 extends over 12 amino acids. The V segment lost 8 bases and the J segment 5 bases; nucleotides outside the gene matches: 4. The CDR3: CASRGGLETQYF. The CDR3 region has the DNA TGTGCCAGCCGGGGGGGTCTGGAGACCCAGTACTTC.

The table lists this clonotype with many counts. The rearrangement joins TRBV3-1 to TRBJ2-5; D gene unclear. Germline loops: CDR1 LGHDT, CDR2 YNNKEL (reference sequence). V was clipped by 3 bases and J by 1 base, with 12 bases between them. The CDR3 loop spans 15 amino acids. CDR3 loop: CASSQPRSSQETQYF. DNA for the CDR3: TGTGCCAGCAGCCAGCCCCGTTCCAGCCAAGAGACCCAGTACTTC.

The sample holds many counts of this clonotype. V gene TRBV20-1 combines with J gene TRBJ2-7; 8 nucleotides line up with TRBD2. Germline trimming cut 5 bases from V and 0 bases from J; bases unmatched to any gene: 9. The CDR3 sequence is 15 residues long. CDR1 DFQATT and CDR2 SNEGSKA come from the germline V gene (reference sequence). Here the CDR3 reads CSAPLGGRSSYEQYF. The CDR3 DNA sequence: TGCAGTGCTCCCCTTGGCGGGAGGAGCTCCTACGAGCAGTACTTC.

This clonotype was seen at least ten times. The chain employs TRBV28 and TRBJ2-2; D call uncertain. There are 14 residues in the CDR3. Looked up from germline, CDR1 is MDHEN and CDR2 is SYDVKM. Trimming pared 5 bases from V and 1 base from J, leaving 8 bases between. The CDR3 DNA reads as TGTGCCAGCAGTGTACCGGAGAACACCGGGGAGCTGTTTTTT. The encoded protein is CASSVPENTGELFF.

The V call is TRBV18, the J call TRBJ1-2, with unresolved D. The CDR3 extends over 15 amino acids. Trimming left V 0 bases short and J 0 bases short, with 8 bases between. Germline CDR1 KGHSH, CDR2 LQKENI. For the CDR3, the DNA is TGTGCCAGCTCACCACCGGCAGGAACTAACTATGGCTACACCTTC. Protein sequence: CASSPPAGTNYGYTF.

Many counts were recorded for this clonotype. This rearrangement joins TRBV27 to TRBJ1-5, with 8 positions matching TRBD1. CDR3 length: 18 residues. Looked up from germline, CDR1 is MNHEY and CDR2 is SMNVEV (reference sequence). Trimming cost V 8 bases and J 1 base; bases outside gene matches: 16. The CDR3 loop is CASWATGAGRFSNQPQHF. The CDR3 region has the DNA TGTGCCAGCTGGGCGACAGGGGCGGGAAGGTTCAGCAATCAGCCCCAGCATTTT.